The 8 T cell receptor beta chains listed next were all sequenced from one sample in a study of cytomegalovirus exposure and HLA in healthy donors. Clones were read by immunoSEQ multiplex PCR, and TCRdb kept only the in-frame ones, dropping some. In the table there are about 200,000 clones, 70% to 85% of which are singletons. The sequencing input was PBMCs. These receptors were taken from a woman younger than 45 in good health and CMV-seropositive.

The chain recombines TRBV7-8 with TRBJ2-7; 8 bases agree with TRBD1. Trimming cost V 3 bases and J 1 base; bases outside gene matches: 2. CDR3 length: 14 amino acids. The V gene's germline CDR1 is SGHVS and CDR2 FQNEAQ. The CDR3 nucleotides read TGTGCCAGCAGCTTCCGGGACAGGTCCTACGAGCAGTACTTC. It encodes CASSFRDRSYEQYF.

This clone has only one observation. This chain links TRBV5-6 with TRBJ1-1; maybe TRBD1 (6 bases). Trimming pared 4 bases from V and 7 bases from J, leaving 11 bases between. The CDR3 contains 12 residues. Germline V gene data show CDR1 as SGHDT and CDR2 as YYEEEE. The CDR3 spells CASSKRTVEAFF. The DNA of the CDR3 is TGTGCCAGCAGCAAAAGGACAGTTGAAGCTTTCTTT.

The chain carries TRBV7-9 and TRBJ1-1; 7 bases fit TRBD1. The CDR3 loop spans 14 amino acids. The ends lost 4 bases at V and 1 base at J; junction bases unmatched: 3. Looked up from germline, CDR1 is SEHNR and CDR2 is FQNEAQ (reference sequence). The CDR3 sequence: CASSWGQKNTEAFF. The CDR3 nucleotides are TGTGCCAGCAGCTGGGGACAGAAGAACACTGAAGCTTTCTTT.

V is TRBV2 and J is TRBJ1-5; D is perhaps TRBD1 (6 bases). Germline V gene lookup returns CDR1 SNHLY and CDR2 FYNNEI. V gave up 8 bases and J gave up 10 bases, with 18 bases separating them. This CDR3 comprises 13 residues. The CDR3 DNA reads TGTGCCAGCGTCGTAGACAACAGGGCACCCCAGCATTTT. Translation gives CASVVDNRAPQHF.

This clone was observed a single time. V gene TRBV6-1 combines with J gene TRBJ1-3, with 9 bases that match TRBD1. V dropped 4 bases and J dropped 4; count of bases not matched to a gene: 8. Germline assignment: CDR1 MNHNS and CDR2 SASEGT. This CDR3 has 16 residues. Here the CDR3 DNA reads TGTGCCAGCAGTGCCCGGGACAGGGTGAGCGGAAACACCATATATTTT. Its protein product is CASSARDRVSGNTIYF.

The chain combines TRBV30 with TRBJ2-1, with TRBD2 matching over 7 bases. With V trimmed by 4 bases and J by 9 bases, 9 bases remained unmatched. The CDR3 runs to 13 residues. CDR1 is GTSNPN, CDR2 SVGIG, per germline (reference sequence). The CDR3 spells CAWTTSRRGEQFF. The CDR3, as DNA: TGTGCCTGGACGACTAGCCGGAGGGGTGAGCAGTTCTTC.

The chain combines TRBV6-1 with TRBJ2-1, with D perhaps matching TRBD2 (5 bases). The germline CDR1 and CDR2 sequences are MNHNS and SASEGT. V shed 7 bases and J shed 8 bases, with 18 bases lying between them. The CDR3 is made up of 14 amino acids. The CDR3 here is CASKHRTSVYEQFF. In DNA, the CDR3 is TGTGCCAGCAAACATCGTACTAGTGTCTATGAGCAGTTCTTC.

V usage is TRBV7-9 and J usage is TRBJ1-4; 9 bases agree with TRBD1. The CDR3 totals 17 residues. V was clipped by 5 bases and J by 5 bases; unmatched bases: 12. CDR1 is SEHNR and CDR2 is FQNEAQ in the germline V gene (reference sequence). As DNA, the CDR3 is TGTGCCAGCAGCCGGGACAGGGCTGAGGGGAGGAATGAAAAACTGTTTTTT. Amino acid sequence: CASSRDRAEGRNEKLFF. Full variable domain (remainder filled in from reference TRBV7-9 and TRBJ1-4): DTGVSQNPRHKITKRGQNVTFRCDPISEHNRLYWYRQTLGQGPEFLTYFQNEAQLEKSRLLSDRFSAERPKGSFSTLEIQRTEQGDSAMYLCASSRDRAEGRNEKLFFGSGTQLSVL.